Presented here are 18 T cell receptor beta chains from one specimen sequenced in a study of post-analysis software for immune sequencing data. Study-level findings and limits: When patients were compared with controls, roughly five TRBV segments were more frequent, TRBV5-6, TRBV5-1 and TRBV20-1 among them.

Which antigens these TCRs recognize remains unknown. Every TCR beta cDNA library bore unique molecular identifiers. TCRdb used MiXCR to reprocess the PCR reads, holding one entry per CDR3 protein. Of hundreds of thousands of distinct CDR3 sequences detected, less than 35% appear once; the ten largest clones hold more than 0.45%. The sample comprised blood. Receptor source: a girl between 10 and 17 years old with multiple sclerosis.

This clonotype has ten or more counts. This chain links TRBV7-2 with TRBJ2-3, with TRBD1 as a possible D gene (6 bases). This CDR3 region has 13 residues. V lost 6 bases, J lost 6 bases, and 13 bases lay in between. The V gene's germline CDR1 is SGHTA and CDR2 FQGNSA. The CDR3 DNA reads as TGTGCCAGCAGTTTGACAACAGGGGATACGCAGTATTTT. It yields the protein CASSLTTGDTQYF.

The chain is built from TRBV20-1 and TRBJ2-2; 9 nucleotides line up with TRBD2. The CDR3 extends over 15 amino acids. From germline, CDR1 is DFQATT and CDR2 SNEGSKA (reference sequence). V dropped 4 bases and J dropped 6; count of bases not matched to a gene: 9. The CDR3, as DNA: TGCAGTGCTACCCTAAATAGCGGGAGCGCCGGGGAGCTGTTTTTT. Residues: CSATLNSGSAGELFF.

The table lists this clonotype with a few counts. The rearrangement links TRBV20-1 to TRBJ2-1; perhaps TRBD1 as D (5 bases). Germline CDR1 reads DFQATT; CDR2 reads SNEGSKA (reference sequence). The CDR3 runs 18 residues. Trimming took off 0 bases at V and 0 bases at J, with 18 bases between the two ends. The CDR3 DNA reads as TGCAGTGCTAGAGATGCAGCGTCTAGGGGAACCTCCTACAATGAGCAGTTCTTC. Protein product: CSARDAASRGTSYNEQFF.

This clonotype occurred a few times. This chain connects TRBV29-1 to TRBJ2-7; D gene unclear. The end of the DNA is better explained by TRBJ2-5, so the J call may be wrong. This CDR3 comprises 10 residues. Germline values: CDR1 SQVTM, CDR2 ANQGSEA. The CDR3 DNA is TGCAGCGCCCACGGGGAGACCCAGTACTTC. This gives the protein CSAHGETQYF.

This chain connects TRBV20-1 to TRBJ2-5; D not resolved. Trimming cost V 6 bases and J 4 bases, with 21 bases left between them. CDR3 length: 15 residues. CDR1 and CDR2 (germline): DFQATT, SNEGSKA (reference sequence). This CDR3 reads CSAPHRARKPETQYF. CDR3 DNA: TGCAGTGCCCCCCATCGGGCCCGGAAGCCAGAGACCCAGTACTTC.

This clonotype turned up a few times. In nucleotides, the CDR3 is TGTGCCAGCAGTCCCGCCCCCGGGGGCGAGCAGTACTTC. Protein sequence: CASSPAPGGEQYF. The rearrangement links TRBV28 to TRBJ2-7; D perhaps matches TRBD2 (6 bases). Germline CDR1 and CDR2: MDHEN and SYDVKM. Trimming took 5 bases from V and 6 from J, leaving 14 bases between them. The CDR3 runs to 13 residues.

The rearrangement joins TRBV4-1 to TRBJ2-1; a weak D match, TRBD2 (6 bases). The CDR3 has 17 amino acids. The germline gives CDR1 MGHRA, CDR2 YSYEKL. Trimming stripped 4 bases from V and 4 bases from J, with 20 bases between. Here the CDR3 DNA reads TGCGCCAGCAGCCTCAACTTTGGGGGGAGGCGGTACAATGAGCAGTTCTTC. Amino acids: CASSLNFGGRRYNEQFF.

Remarks on this clonotype: Relative to the germline gene, one junction end is altered; a read error may explain this. V gene TRBV13 combines with J gene TRBJ1-1; D not certain. Germline CDR1 is PRHDT and CDR2 is FYEKMQ (reference sequence). This CDR3 contains 16 residues. The CDR3 region is CASGLRFVGPLGEAFF. The CDR3 nucleotides read TGTGCCAGCGGCTTAAGGTTTGTGGGTCCTTTAGGTGAAGCTTTCTTT. Supplemented by reference TRBV13 and TRBJ1-1, the full variable domain reads AAGVIQSPRHLIKEKRETATLKCYPIPRHDTVYWYQQGPGQDPQFLISFYEKMQSDKGSIPDRFSAQQFSDYHSELNMSSLELGDSALYFCASGLRFVGPLGEAFFGQGTRLTVV.

Remarks on this clonotype: Relative to the germline gene, one junction end is altered; a read error may explain this. The chain is built from TRBV5-1 and TRBJ2-3, with D tentatively TRBD2 (5 bases). CDR3 length: 15 amino acids. Germline V CDR1 and CDR2: SGHRS, YFSETQ. CDR3 sequence (DNA): TGCGCCAGCAGCTGGAGGATGGGCTTCGGAGATACGAAGTATTTT. This sequence encodes CASSWRMGFGDTKYF.

This clonotype was recorded at least ten times. J is TRBJ2-1 and V is TRBV10-3, with TRBD1 matching over 10 bases. The V gene's germline CDR1 is ENHRY and CDR2 SYGVKD. There are 14 residues in the CDR3. V lost 6 bases and J lost 6; bases outside the gene matches: 5. CDR3 sequence: CAIRGQGLRNEQFF. DNA of the CDR3: TGTGCCATCAGGGGACAGGGGTTGCGCAATGAGCAGTTCTTC.

This clonotype was counted between two and nine times. The V call is TRBV7-8, the J call TRBJ2-7; 11 positions agree with TRBD2. The CDR3 contains 17 residues. V was clipped by 4 bases and J by 1 base; unmatched bases: 9. Per germline, CDR1 SGHVS and CDR2 FQNEAQ. The CDR3 sequence: CASSSTSGKWGSYEQYF. CDR3 in DNA: TGTGCCAGCAGCTCGACTAGCGGGAAGTGGGGGTCCTACGAGCAGTACTTC. Filled out from reference TRBV7-8 and TRBJ2-7, the complete variable domain reads GAGVSQSPRYKVAKRGQDVALRCDPISGHVSLFWYQQALGQGPEFLTYFQNEAQLDKSGLPSDRFFAERPEGSVSTLKIQRTQQEDSAVYLCASSSTSGKWGSYEQYFGPGTRLTVT.

The rearrangement joins TRBV7-2 to TRBJ1-4; D ambiguous. Germline CDR1 is SGHTA and CDR2 is FQGNSA. There are 14 residues in the CDR3. Trimming took off 5 bases at V and 5 bases at J, with 12 bases between the two ends. CDR3 coding DNA: TGTGCCAGCAGCATCAAGACGGGAAATGAAAAACTGTTTTTT. Encoded protein: CASSIKTGNEKLFF.

This clonotype was counted ten times or more. The chain couples TRBV6-1 to TRBJ2-5; perhaps TRBD2 as D (6 bases). Germline CDR1 MNHNS, CDR2 SASEGT. This CDR3 contains 14 residues. V lost 6 bases to trimming and J lost 2 bases, with 13 bases between them. This CDR3 reads CASRETSNQETQYF. In nucleotides, the CDR3 is TGTGCCAGCAGAGAAACTAGCAATCAAGAGACCCAGTACTTC.

This clonotype has a single count. V gene TRBV11-2 combines with J gene TRBJ1-1; 7 nucleotides agree with TRBD1. The trim removed 7 bases at V and 0 bases at J, leaving 8 bases unmatched. The CDR3 spans 15 residues. Per the germline V gene, CDR1 is SGHAT and CDR2 is FQNNGV. The CDR3 nucleotides are TGTGCCAGCACCTTCTCGACAGGGATGAACACTGAAGCTTTCTTT. It specifies CASTFSTGMNTEAFF.

This clonotype was counted between two and nine times. V is TRBV12-3 or TRBV12-4 and J is TRBJ1-5; TRBD1 matches at 8 bases. Losses at the gene ends were 6 bases for V and 0 bases for J; bases not matched to a gene: 10. This CDR3 is 17 amino acids long. The CDR3 is CASSPSGQGNSNQPQHF. CDR3 coding DNA: TGTGCCAGCAGCCCATCAGGACAGGGCAATAGCAATCAGCCCCAGCATTTT.

In its sample, this clonotype was seen many times. V gene TRBV2 combines with J gene TRBJ1-2; D unresolved. Trimming removed 5 bases from V and 3 bases from J, with 13 bases in between. This CDR3 has 14 residues. The V gene's germline CDR1 is SNHLY and CDR2 FYNNEI. DNA of the CDR3: TGTGCCAGCAGTATCCTATCGGGGTACTATGGCTACACCTTC. Encoded protein: CASSILSGYYGYTF.

This clonotype was counted only a few times. This rearrangement joins TRBV10-3 to TRBJ2-5; possibly TRBD2 for D (6 bases). Deletions cut 10 bases from V and 11 bases from J, with 23 bases between. This CDR3 has 13 amino acids. Germline V gene data show CDR1 as ENHRY and CDR2 as SYGVKD. CDR3 sequence reads: CATGRQGRGEQYF. Here the CDR3 DNA reads TGTGCCACCGGTAGGCAAGGGCGGGGTGAGCAGTACTTC.

This chain connects TRBV10-3 to TRBJ2-7; D is undetermined. This CDR3 is 13 amino acids long. Germline V gives CDR1 ENHRY, CDR2 SYGVKD. V lost 2 bases and J 3 bases, leaving 8 bases between the germline ends. The CDR3 loop reads CAISEEPDYEQYF. CDR3 DNA: TGTGCCATCAGTGAGGAGCCAGACTACGAGCAGTACTTC.